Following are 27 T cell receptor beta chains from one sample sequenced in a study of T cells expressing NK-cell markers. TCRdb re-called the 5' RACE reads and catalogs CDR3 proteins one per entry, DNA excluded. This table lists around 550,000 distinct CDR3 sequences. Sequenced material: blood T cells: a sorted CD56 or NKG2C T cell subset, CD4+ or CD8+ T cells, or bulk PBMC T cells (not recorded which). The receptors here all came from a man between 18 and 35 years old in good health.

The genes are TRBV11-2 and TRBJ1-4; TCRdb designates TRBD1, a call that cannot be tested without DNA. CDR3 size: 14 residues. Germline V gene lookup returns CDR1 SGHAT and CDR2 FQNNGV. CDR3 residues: CASSLTPWNEKLFF. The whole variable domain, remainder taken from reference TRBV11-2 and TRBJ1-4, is EAGVAQSPRYKIIEKRQSVAFWCNPISGHATLYWYQQILGQGPKLLIQFQNNGVVDDSQLPKDRFSAERLKGVDSTLKIQPAKLEDSAVYLCASSLTPWNEKLFFGSGTQLSVL.

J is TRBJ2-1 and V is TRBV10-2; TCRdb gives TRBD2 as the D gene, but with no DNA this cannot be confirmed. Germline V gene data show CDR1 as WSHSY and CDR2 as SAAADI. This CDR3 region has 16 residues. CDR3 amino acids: CASSESLAGAYNEQFF.

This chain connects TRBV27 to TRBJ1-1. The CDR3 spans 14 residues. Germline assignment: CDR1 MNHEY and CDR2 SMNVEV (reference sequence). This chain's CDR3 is CASSLSISSPEAFF.

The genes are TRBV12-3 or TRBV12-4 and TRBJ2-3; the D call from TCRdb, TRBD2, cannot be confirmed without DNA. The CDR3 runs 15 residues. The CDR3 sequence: CASSAGTSLGDTQYF.

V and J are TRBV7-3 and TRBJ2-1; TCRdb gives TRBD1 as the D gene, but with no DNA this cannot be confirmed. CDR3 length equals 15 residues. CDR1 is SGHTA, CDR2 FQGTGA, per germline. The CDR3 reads CASSLDPRIYNEQFF.

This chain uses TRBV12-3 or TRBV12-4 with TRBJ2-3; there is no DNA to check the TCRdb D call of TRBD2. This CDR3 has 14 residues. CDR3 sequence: CASSSPSGTDTQYF.

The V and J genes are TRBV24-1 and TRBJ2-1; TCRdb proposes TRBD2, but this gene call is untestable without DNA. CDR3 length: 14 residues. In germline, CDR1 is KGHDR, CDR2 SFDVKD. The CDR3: CATSDLSSPFEQFF.

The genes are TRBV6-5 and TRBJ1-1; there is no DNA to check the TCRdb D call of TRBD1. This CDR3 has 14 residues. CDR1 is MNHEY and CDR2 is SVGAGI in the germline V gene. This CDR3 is CASSYATGGTEAFF.

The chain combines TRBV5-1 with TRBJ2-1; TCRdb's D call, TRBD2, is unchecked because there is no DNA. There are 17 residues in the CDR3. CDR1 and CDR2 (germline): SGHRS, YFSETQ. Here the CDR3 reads CASSSDSLAGGYNEQFF.

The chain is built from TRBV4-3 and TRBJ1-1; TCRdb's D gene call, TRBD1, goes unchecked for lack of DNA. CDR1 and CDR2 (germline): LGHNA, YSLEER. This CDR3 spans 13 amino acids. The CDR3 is CASSHKGGTEAFF.

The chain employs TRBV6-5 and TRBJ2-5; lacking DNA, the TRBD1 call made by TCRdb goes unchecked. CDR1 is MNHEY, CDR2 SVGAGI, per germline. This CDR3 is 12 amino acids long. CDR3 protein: CASSPGVQTQYF.

The CDR3: CASSLRQHTGELFF. The gene calls are TRBV12-3 or TRBV12-4 and TRBJ2-2. The CDR3 is 14 residues long.

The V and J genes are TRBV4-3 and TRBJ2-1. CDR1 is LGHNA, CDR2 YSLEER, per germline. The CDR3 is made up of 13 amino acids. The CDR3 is CASSQSGYNEQFF.

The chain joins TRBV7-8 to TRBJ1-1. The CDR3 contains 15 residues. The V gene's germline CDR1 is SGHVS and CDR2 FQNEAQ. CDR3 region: CASSRTAFMNTEAFF.

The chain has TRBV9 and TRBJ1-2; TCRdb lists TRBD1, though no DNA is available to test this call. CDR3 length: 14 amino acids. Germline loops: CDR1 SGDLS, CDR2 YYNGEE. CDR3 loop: CASSVDDPGDGYTF.

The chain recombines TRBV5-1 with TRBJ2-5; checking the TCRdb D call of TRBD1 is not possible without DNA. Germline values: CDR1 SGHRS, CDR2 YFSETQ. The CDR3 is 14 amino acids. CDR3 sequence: CASSDDRQQETQYF.

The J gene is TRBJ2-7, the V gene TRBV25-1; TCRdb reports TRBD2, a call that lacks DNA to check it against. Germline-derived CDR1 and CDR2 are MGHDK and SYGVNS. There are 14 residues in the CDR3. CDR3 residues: CASSGHGTYYEQYF.

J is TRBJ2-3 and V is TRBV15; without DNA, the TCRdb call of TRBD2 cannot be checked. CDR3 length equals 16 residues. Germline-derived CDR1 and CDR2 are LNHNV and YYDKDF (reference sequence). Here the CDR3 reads CATSRDRDGSGLKQYF.

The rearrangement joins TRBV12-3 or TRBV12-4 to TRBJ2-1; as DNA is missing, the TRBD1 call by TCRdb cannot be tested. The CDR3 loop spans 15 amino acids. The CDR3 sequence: CASSLGAGGAGEQFF.

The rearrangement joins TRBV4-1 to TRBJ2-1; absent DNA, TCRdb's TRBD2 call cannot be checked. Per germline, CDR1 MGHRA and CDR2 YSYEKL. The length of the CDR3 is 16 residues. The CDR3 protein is CASSRLLAASYNEQFF.

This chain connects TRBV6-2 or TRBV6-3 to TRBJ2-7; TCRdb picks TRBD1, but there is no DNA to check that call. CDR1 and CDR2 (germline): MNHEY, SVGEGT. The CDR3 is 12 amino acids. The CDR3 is CAVAGTFPRQYF.

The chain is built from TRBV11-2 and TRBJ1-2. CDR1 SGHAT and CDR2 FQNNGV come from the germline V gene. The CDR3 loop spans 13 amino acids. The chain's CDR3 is CASSEDKRAGYTF.

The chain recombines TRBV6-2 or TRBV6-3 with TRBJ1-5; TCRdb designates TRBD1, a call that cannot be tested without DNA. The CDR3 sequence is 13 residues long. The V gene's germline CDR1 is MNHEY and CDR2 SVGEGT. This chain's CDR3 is CASRRDGNQPQHF.

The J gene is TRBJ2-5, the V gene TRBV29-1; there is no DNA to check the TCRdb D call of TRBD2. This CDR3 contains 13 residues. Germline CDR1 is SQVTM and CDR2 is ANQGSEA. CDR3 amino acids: CSVGGRAVETQYF.

CDR3 loop: CSAPPSSNTGELFF. The chain links TRBV20-1 to TRBJ2-2; TCRdb designates TRBD1, a call that cannot be tested without DNA. Germline CDR1 is DFQATT and CDR2 is SNEGSKA (reference sequence). This CDR3 is 14 amino acids long.

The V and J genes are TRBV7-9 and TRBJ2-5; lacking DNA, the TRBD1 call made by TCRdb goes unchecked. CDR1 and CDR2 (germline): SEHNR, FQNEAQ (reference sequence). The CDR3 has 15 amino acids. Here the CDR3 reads CASSLTDSMQETQYF.

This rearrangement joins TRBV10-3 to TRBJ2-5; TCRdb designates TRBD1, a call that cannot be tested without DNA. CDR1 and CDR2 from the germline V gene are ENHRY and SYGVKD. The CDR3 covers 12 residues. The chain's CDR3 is CAISPGPETQYF.